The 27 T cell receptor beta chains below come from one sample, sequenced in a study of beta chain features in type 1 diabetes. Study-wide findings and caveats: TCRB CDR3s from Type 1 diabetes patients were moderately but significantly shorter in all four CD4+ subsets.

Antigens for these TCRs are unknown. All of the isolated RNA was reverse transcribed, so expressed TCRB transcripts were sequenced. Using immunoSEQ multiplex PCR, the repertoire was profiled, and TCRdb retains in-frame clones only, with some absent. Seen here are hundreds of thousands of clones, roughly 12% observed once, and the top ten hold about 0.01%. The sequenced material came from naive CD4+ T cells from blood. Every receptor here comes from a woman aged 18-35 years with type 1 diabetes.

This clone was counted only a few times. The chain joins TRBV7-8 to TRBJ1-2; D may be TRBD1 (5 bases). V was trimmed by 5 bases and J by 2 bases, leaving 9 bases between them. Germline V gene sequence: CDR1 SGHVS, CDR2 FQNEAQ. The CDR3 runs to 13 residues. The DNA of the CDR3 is TGTGCCAGCAGCCCCCGGACAAACTATGGCTACACCTTC. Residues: CASSPRTNYGYTF.

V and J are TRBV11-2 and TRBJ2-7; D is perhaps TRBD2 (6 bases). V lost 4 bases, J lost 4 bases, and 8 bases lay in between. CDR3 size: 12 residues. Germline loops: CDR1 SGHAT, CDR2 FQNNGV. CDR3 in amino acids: CASSWAGYEQYF. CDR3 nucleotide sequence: TGTGCCAGCAGCTGGGCGGGGTACGAGCAGTACTTC.

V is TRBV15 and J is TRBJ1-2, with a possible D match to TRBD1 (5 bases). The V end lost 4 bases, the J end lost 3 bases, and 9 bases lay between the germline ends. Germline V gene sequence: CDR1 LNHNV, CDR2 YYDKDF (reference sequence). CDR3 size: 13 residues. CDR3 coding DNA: TGTGCCACCAGCATTCCAGGGTACTATGGCTACACCTTC. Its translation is CATSIPGYYGYTF.

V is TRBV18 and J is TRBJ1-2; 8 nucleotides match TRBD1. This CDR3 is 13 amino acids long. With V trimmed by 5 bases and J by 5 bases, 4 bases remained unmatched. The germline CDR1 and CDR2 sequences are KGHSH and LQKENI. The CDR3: CASSADRAYGYTF. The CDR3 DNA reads TGTGCCAGCTCAGCGGACAGGGCGTATGGCTACACCTTC.

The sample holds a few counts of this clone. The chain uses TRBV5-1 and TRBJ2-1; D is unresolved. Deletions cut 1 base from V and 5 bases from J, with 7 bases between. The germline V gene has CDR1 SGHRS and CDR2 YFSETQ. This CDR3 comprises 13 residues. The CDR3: CASSLPRNNEQFF. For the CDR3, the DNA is TGCGCCAGCAGCTTGCCCAGGAACAATGAGCAGTTCTTC.

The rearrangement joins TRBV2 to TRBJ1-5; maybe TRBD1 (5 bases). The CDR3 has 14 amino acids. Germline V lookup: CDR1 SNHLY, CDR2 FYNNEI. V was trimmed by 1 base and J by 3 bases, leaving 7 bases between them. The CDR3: CASSEVTVNQPQHF. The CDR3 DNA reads TGTGCCAGCAGTGAAGTGACAGTCAATCAGCCCCAGCATTTT. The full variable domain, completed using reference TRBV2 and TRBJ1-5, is EPEVTQTPSHQVTQMGQEVILRCVPISNHLYFYWYRQILGQKVEFLVSFYNNEISEKSEIFDDQFSVERPDGSNFTLKIRSTKLEDSAMYFCASSEVTVNQPQHFGDGTRLSIL.

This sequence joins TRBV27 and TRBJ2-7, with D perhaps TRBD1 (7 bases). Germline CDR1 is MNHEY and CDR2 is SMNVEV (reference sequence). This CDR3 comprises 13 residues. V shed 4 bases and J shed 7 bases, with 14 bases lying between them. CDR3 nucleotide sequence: TGTGCCAGCAGTTCCGCAGGGGGAGGAGAGCAGTACTTC. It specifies CASSSAGGGEQYF.

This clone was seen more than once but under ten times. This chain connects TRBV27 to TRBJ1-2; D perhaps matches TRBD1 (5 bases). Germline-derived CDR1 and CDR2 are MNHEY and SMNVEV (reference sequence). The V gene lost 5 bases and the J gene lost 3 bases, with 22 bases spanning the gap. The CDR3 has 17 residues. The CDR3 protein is CASSRLRAGGGDYGYTF. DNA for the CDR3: TGTGCCAGCAGTCGCCTGCGGGCAGGCGGAGGGGACTATGGCTACACCTTC.

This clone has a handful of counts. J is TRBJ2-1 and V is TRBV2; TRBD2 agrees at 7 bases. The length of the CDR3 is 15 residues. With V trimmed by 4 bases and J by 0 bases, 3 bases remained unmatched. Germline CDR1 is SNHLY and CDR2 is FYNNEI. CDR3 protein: CASSAAGLSYNEQFF. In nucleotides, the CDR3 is TGTGCCAGCAGTGCAGCGGGGCTCTCCTACAATGAGCAGTTCTTC.

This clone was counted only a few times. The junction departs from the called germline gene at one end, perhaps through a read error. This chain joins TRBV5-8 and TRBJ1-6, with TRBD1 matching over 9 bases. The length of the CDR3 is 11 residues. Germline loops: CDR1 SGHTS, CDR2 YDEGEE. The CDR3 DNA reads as TGTGCCAGCAGCTTGTCGACAGGGGGGTACTTT. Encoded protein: CASSLSTGGYF.

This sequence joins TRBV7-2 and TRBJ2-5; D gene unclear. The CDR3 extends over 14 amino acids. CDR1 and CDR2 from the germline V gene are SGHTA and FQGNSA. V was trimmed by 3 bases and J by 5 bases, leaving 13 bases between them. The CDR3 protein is CASSFRLVGETQYF. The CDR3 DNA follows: TGTGCCAGCAGCTTTCGTCTTGTCGGGGAGACCCAGTACTTC.

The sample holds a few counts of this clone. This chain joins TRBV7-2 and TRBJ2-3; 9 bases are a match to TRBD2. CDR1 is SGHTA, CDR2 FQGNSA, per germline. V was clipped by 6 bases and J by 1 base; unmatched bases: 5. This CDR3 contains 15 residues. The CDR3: CASRKIAGGTDTQYF. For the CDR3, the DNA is TGTGCCAGCAGAAAAATAGCGGGGGGCACAGATACGCAGTATTTT.

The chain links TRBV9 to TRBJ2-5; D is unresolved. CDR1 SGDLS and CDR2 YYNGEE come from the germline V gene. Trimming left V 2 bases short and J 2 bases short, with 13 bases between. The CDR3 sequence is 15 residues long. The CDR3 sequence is CASSVSPLGQETQYF. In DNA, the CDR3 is TGTGCCAGCAGCGTCTCGCCTCTCGGGCAAGAGACCCAGTACTTC.

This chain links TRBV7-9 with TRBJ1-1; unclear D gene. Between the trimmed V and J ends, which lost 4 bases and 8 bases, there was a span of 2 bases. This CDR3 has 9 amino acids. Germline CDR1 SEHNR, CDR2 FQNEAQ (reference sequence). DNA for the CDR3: TGTGCCAGCAGCTCAGAAGCTTTCTTT. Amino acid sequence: CASSSEAFF.

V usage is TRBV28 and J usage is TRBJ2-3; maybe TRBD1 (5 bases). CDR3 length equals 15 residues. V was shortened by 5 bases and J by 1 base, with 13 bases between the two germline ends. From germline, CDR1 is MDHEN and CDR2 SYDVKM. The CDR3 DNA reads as TGTGCCAGCAGTAGGGGCCCTGTGGGCACAGATACGCAGTATTTT. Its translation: CASSRGPVGTDTQYF.

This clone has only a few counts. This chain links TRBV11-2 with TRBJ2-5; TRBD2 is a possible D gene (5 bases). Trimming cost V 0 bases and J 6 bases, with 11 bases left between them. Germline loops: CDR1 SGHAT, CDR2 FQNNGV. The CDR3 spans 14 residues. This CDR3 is CASSLDAVGKTQYF. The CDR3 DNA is TGTGCCAGCAGCTTAGACGCGGTCGGGAAGACCCAGTACTTC.

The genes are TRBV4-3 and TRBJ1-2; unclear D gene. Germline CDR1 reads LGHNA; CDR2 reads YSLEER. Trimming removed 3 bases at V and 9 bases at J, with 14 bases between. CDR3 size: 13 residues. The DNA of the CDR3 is TGCGCCAGCAGCCAGCTCGGGGTTAATCGCTACACCTTC. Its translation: CASSQLGVNRYTF.

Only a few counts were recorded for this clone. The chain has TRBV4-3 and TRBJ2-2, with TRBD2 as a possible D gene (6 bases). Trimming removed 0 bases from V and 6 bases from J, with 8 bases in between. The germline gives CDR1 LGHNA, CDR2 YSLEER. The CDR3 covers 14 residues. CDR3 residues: CASSQEDYAGELFF. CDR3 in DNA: TGCGCCAGCAGCCAAGAGGACTACGCCGGGGAGCTGTTTTTT.

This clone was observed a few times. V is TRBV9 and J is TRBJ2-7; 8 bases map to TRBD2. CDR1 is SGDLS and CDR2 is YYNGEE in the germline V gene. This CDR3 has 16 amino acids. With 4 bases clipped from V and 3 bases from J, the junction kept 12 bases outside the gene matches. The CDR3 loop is CASSPSALAVLYEQYF. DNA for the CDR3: TGTGCCAGCAGCCCGAGCGCACTAGCGGTCCTCTACGAGCAGTACTTC.

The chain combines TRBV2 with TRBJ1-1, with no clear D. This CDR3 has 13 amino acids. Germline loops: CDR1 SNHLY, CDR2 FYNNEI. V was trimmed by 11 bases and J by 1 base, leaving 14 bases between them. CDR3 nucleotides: TGTGCCGCCACCGGGAATTGGAACACTGAAGCTTTCTTT. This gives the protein CAATGNWNTEAFF.

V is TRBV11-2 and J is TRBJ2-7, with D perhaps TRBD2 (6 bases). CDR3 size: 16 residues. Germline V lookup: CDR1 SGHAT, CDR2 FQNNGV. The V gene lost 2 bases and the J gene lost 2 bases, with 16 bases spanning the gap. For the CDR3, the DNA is TGTGCCAGCAGCTTAAATGTCGCGGGGATTCCCTACGAGCAGTACTTC. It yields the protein CASSLNVAGIPYEQYF.

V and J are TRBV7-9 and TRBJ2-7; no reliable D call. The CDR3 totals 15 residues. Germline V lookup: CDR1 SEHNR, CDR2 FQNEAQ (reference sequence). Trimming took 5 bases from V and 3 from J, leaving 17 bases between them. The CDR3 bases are TGTGCCAGCAGCATTGTACCAGGCACCAACTACGAGCAGTACTTC. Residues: CASSIVPGTNYEQYF.

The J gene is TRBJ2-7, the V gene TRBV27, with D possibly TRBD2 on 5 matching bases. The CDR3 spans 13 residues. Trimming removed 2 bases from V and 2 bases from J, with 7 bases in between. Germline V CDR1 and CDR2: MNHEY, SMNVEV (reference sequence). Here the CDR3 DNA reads TGTGCCAGCAGTTTAATGGGAGCCTACGAGCAGTACTTC. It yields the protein CASSLMGAYEQYF.

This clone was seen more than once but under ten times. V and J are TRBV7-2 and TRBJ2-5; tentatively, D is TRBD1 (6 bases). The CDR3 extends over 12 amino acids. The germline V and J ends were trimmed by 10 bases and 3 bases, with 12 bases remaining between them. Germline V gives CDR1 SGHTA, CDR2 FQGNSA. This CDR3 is CATQGQKETQYF. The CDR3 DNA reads TGTGCCACACAGGGTCAGAAAGAGACCCAGTACTTC.

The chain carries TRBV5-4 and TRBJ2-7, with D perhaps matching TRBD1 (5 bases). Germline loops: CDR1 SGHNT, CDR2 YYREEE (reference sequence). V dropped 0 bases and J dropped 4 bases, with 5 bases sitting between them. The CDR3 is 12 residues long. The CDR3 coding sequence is TGTGCCAGCAGCTTGGAGGGGTACGAGCAGTACTTC. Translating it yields CASSLEGYEQYF.

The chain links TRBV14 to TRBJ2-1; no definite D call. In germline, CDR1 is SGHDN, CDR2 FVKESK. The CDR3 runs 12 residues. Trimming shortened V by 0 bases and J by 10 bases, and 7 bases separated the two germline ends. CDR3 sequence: CASSQDRLEQFF. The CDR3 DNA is TGTGCCAGCAGCCAAGATCGGTTAGAGCAGTTCTTC. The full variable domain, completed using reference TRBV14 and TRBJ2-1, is EAGVTQFPSHSVIEKGQTVTLRCDPISGHDNLYWYRRVMGKEIKFLLHFVKESKQDESGMPNNRFLAERTGGTYSTLKVQPAELEDSGVYFCASSQDRLEQFFGPGTRLTVL.

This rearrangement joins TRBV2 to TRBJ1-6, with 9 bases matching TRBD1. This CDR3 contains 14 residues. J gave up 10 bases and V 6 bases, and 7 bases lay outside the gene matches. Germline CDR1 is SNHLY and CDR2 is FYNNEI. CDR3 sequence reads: CASRAGTGYSPLHF. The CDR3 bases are TGTGCCAGCAGGGCCGGGACAGGGTACTCACCCCTCCACTTT.